This T cell receptor (beta chain) was documented in a study of Graves' ophthalmopathy and Graves' hyperthyroidism. The CDR3 contains 12 residues. Trimming took 10 bases from V and 3 from J, leaving 12 bases between them. The germline gives CDR1 MNHEY, CDR2 SVGAGI. The authors amplified TCR beta CDR3 regions, and they did so from RNA transcripts for repertoire sequencing. The first round was an RT-PCR with HTBI primers, and the second round was a multiplex PCR. MiXCR was run by TCRdb on the multiplex PCR reads, yielding one entry per CDR3 protein. The data show over a million distinct CDR3 sequences, about two fifths seen once. This clonotype was observed many times.

The rearrangement joins TRBV6-5 to TRBJ1-2; perhaps TRBD1 as D (5 bases). The sequencing input was peripheral blood or thyroid tissue (not recorded which). This TCR derives from an adult man with Graves' hyperthyroidism. CDR3 amino acids: CAIQGGDYGYTF. Here the CDR3 DNA reads TGTGCCATCCAGGGAGGAGACTATGGCTACACCTTC.